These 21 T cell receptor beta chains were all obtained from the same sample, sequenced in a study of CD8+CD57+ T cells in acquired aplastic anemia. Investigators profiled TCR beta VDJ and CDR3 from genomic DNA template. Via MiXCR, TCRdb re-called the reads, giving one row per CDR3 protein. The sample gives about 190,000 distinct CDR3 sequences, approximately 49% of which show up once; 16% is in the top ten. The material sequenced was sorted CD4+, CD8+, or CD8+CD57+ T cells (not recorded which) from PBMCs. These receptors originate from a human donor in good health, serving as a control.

This CDR3 is CSVATGQREAFF. DNA of the CDR3: TGCAGCGTTGCGACGGGACAGCGAGAAGCTTTCTTT. The gene calls are TRBV29-1 and TRBJ1-1; 7 bases are a match to TRBD1. The germline gives CDR1 SQVTM, CDR2 ANQGSEA. V lost 4 bases to trimming and J lost 8 bases; unmatched junction nucleotides: 7. The CDR3 is made up of 12 amino acids.

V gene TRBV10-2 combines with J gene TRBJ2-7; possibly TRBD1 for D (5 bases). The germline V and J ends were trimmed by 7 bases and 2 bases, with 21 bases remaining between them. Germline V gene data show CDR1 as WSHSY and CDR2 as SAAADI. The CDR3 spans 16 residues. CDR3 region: CASNAGTGPKPYEQYF. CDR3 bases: TGCGCCAGCAACGCCGGCACAGGACCTAAACCCTACGAGCAGTACTTC.

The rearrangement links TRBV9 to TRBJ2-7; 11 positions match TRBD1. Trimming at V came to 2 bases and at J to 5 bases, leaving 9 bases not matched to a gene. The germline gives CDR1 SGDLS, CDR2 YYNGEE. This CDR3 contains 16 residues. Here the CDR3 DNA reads TGTGCCAGCAGCGTCGGCGGGACAGGGGGTCTCCACGAGCAGTACTTC. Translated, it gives CASSVGGTGGLHEQYF.

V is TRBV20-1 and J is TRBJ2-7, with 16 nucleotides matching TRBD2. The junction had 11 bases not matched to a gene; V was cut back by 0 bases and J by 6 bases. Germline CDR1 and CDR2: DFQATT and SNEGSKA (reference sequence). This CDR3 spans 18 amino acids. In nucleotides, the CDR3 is TGCAGTGCTAGAGACCCGGGACTAGCGGGGGGGCCGTATGGCGAGCAGTACTTC. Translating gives CSARDPGLAGGPYGEQYF.

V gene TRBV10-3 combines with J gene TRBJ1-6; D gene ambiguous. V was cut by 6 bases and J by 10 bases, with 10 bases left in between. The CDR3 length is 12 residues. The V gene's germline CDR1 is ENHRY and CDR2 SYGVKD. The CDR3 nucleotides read TGTGCCATCAGCTCCATTAACTCACCCCTCCACTTT. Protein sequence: CAISSINSPLHF.

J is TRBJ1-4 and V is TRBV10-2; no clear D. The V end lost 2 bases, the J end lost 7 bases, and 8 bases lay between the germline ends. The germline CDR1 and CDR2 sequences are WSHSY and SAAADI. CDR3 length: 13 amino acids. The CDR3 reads CASSETSVEKLFF. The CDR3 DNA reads TGCGCCAGCAGTGAGACCTCGGTTGAAAAACTGTTTTTT.

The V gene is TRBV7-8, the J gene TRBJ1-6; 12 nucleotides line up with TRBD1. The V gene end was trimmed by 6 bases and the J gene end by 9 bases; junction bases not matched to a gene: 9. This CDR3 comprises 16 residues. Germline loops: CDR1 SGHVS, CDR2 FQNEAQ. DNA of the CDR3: TGTGCCAGCAGAGACTTCCGGGACAGGGGGCGTTCACCCCTCCACTTT. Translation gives CASRDFRDRGRSPLHF.

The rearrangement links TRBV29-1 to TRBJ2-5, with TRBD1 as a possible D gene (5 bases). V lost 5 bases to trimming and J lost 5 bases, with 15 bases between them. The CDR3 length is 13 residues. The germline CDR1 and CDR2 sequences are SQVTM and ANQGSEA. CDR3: CSVLKTERETQYF. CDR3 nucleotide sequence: TGCAGCGTTCTCAAGACAGAAAGGGAGACCCAGTACTTC.

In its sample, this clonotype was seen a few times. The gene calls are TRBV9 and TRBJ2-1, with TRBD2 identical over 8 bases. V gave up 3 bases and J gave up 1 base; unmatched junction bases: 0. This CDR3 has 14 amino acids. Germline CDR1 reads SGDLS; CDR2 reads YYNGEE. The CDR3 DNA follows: TGTGCCAGCAGCGGCGGGGGGTCCTACAATGAGCAGTTCTTC. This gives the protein CASSGGGSYNEQFF.

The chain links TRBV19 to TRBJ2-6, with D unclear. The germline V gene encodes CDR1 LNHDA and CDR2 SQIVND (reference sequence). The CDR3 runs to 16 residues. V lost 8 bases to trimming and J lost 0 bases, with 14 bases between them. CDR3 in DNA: TGTGCCAGTTGTAACAGAAAGTCCTCTGGGGCCAACGTCCTGACTTTC. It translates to CASCNRKSSGANVLTF. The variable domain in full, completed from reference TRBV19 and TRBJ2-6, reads DGGITQSPKYLFRKEGQNVTLSCEQNLNHDAMYWYRQDPGQGLRLIYYSQIVNDFQKGDIAEGYSVSREKKESFPLTVTSAQKNPTAFYLCASCNRKSSGANVLTFGAGSRLTVL.

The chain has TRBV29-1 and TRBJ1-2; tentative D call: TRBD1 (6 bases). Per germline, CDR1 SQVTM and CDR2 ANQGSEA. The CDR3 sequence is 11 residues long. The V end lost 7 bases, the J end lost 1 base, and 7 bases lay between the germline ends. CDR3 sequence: CSAGVNYGYTF. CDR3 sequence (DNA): TGCAGCGCAGGGGTTAACTATGGCTACACCTTC.

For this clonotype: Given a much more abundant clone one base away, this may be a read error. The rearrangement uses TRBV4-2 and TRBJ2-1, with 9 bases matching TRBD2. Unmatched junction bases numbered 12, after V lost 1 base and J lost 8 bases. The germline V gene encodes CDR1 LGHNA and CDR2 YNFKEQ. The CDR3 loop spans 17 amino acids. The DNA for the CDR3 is TGTGCCAGCAGCCAAGGTTTAAGCGGGGGGAGAATTGATGAGCAGTTCTTC. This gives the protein CASSQGLSGGRIDEQFF.

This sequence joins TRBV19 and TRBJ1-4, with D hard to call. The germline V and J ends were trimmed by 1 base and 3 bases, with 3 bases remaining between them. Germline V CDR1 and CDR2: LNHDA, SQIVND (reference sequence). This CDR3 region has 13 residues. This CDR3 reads CASSIGANEKLFF. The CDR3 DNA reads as TGTGCCAGTAGTATAGGGGCTAATGAAAAACTGTTTTTT.

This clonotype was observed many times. CDR3 protein: CASSYSNLIQGAKDTIYF. CDR3 coding DNA: TGTGCCAGCAGTTACTCGAATCTCATACAGGGGGCCAAAGACACCATATATTTT. The rearrangement joins TRBV6-5 to TRBJ1-3, with 9 bases fitting TRBD1. This CDR3 comprises 18 residues. CDR1 and CDR2 from the germline V gene are MNHEY and SVGAGI. The J segment lost 8 bases and the V segment lost 0 bases, leaving 14 bases of the junction unmatched.

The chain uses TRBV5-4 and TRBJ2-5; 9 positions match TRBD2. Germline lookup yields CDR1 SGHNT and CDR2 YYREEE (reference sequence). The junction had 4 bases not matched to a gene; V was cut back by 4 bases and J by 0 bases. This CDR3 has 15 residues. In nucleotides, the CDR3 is TGTGCCAGCAGCCTCGGACTAGCGTACCAAGAGACCCAGTACTTC. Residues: CASSLGLAYQETQYF.

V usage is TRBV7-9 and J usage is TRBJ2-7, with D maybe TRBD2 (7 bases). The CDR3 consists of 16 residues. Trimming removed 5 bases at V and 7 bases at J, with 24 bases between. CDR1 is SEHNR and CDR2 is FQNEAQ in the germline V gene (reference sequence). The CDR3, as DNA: TGTGCCAGCAGCGTCTCTTATACGGGGGGCGCGTGGGAGCAGTACTTC. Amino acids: CASSVSYTGGAWEQYF.

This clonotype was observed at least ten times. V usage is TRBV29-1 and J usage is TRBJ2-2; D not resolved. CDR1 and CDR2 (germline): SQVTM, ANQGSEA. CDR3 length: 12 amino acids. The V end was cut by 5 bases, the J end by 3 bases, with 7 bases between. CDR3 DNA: TGCAGCGTTCCAGGTTACACCGGGGAGCTGTTTTTT. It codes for CSVPGYTGELFF.

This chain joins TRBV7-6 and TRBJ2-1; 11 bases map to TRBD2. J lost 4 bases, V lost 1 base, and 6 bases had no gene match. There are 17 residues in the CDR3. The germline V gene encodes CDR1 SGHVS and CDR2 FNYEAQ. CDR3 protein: CASSLGHLAGGYNEQFF. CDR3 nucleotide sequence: TGTGCCAGCAGCTTAGGGCACCTAGCGGGGGGTTACAATGAGCAGTTCTTC.

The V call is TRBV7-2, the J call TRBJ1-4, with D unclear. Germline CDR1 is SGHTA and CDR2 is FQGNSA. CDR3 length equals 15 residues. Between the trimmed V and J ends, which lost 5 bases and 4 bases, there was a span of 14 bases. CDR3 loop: CASSLGRLINEKLFF. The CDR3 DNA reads TGTGCCAGCAGCCTCGGACGGCTTATTAATGAAAAACTGTTTTTT. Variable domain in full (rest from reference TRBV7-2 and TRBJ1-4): GAGVSQSPSNKVTEKGKDVELRCDPISGHTALYWYRQSLGQGLEFLIYFQGNSAPDKSGLPSDRFSAERTGGSVSTLTIQRTQQEDSAVYLCASSLGRLINEKLFFGSGTQLSVL.

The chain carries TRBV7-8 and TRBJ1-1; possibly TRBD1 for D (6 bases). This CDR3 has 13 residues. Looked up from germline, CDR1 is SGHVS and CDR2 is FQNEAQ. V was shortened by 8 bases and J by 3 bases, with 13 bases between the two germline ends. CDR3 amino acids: CASGWAGDTEAFF. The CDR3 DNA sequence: TGTGCCAGCGGCTGGGCAGGGGACACTGAAGCTTTCTTT.

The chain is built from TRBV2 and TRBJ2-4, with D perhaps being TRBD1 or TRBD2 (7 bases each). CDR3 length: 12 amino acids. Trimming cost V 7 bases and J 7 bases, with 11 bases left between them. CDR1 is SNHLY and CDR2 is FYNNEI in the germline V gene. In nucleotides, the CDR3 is TGTGCCAGCAACCAGGGGGGGAACATTCAGTACTTC. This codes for CASNQGGNIQYF. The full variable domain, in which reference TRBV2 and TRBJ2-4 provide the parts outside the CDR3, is EPEVTQTPSHQVTQMGQEVILRCVPISNHLYFYWYRQILGQKVEFLVSFYNNEISEKSEIFDDQFSVERPDGSNFTLKIRSTKLEDSAMYFCASNQGGNIQYFGAGTRLSVL.